One and the same sample provided the 16 T cell receptor beta chains below, sequenced in a study of blood T cell repertoires in COVID-19. The method was immunoSEQ multiplex PCR; TCRdb's version includes in-frame clones alone and lacks a portion of them. The repertoire holds about 210,000 clones, with around nine tenths as singletons. The sequenced sample was PBMCs or T cells enriched from blood (not recorded which). All receptors derive from a man younger than 45 in a cohort exposed to, infected with or recovered from COVID-19 (not recorded which).

The chain combines TRBV12-3 or TRBV12-4 with TRBJ2-3; 7 bases agree with TRBD2. There are 12 residues in the CDR3. V gave up 6 bases and J gave up 6 bases; unmatched junction bases: 3. The CDR3 coding sequence is TGTGCCAGCAGCCCGCGGGGGGATACGCAGTATTTT. It encodes CASSPRGDTQYF.

This sequence joins TRBV28 and TRBJ2-7, with D perhaps TRBD1 (5 bases). The V end lost 2 bases, the J end lost 0 bases, and 11 bases lay between the germline ends. Germline V gives CDR1 MDHEN, CDR2 SYDVKM. The CDR3 is made up of 15 amino acids. The CDR3 spells CASSLPPGSSYEQYF. The DNA of the CDR3 is TGTGCCAGCAGTTTACCCCCAGGGTCCTCCTACGAGCAGTACTTC.

The chain recombines TRBV18 with TRBJ1-2; weak D call: TRBD1 (5 bases). This CDR3 has 15 amino acids. Trimming took off 3 bases at V and 5 bases at J, with 16 bases between the two ends. The germline CDR1 and CDR2 sequences are KGHSH and LQKENI. The chain's CDR3 is CASSPPSSQGYGYTF. CDR3 DNA: TGTGCCAGCTCACCGCCGTCGTCTCAGGGATATGGCTACACCTTC.

CDR3 sequence (DNA): TGTGCCAGCAGCTTGGAGGCCTATTCTGGGTCGTACGAGCAGTACTTC. It translates to CASSLEAYSGSYEQYF. The chain has TRBV7-8 and TRBJ2-7; D perhaps matches TRBD2 (5 bases). This CDR3 spans 16 amino acids. Germline V gene sequence: CDR1 SGHVS, CDR2 FQNEAQ. V gave up 3 bases and J gave up 4 bases, with 19 bases separating them.

V gene TRBV7-2 combines with J gene TRBJ1-2; 7 nucleotides align to TRBD1. J was trimmed by 2 bases and V by 5 bases; bases with no gene match: 14. Germline lookup yields CDR1 SGHTA and CDR2 FQGNSA. The CDR3 covers 17 residues. CDR3 residues: CASSLNPRGQVNYGYTF. Written as DNA, the CDR3 is TGTGCCAGCAGCCTCAACCCCAGAGGACAGGTGAACTATGGCTACACCTTC.

The sample holds a few counts of this clone. The V and J genes are TRBV28 and TRBJ1-3, with 9 bases identical to TRBD1. The CDR3 is 17 residues long. CDR1 MDHEN and CDR2 SYDVKM come from the germline V gene. J lost 2 bases, V lost 2 bases, and 7 bases had no gene match. The CDR3 DNA reads as TGTGCCAGCAGTTTAGGGACAGGGTATAATGCTGGAAACACCATATATTTT. Protein: CASSLGTGYNAGNTIYF.

CDR3 protein: CASSRNDRTSSYNSPLHF. Written as DNA, the CDR3 is TGCGCCAGCAGCAGAAACGACAGGACAAGCTCCTATAATTCACCCCTCCACTTT. The V call is TRBV5-1, the J call TRBJ1-6; TRBD1 is a possible D gene (6 bases). The CDR3 has 18 residues. Germline assignment: CDR1 SGHRS and CDR2 YFSETQ. The ends were cut back, 4 bases at V and 0 bases at J, with 17 bases in the middle.

The V call is TRBV7-9, the J call TRBJ2-5; 9 nucleotides match TRBD1. Trimming removed 1 base from V and 5 bases from J; junction bases left unmatched: 5. This CDR3 is 15 amino acids long. Germline CDR1 is SEHNR and CDR2 is FQNEAQ (reference sequence). This CDR3 reads CASSLGGTGRETQYF. CDR3 nucleotide sequence: TGTGCCAGCAGCTTAGGAGGGACAGGGAGGGAGACCCAGTACTTC.

A single count supports this clone. V is TRBV10-1 and J is TRBJ2-3; D perhaps matches TRBD2 (6 bases). Trimming took 6 bases from V and 2 from J, leaving 12 bases between them. The CDR3 extends over 14 amino acids. Germline-derived CDR1 and CDR2 are WNHNN and SYGVQD (reference sequence). Here the CDR3 reads CASRASEATDTQYF. The CDR3 DNA reads as TGCGCCAGCAGGGCTAGCGAAGCCACAGATACGCAGTATTTT.

V gene TRBV6-5 combines with J gene TRBJ1-2, with 12 bases that match TRBD1. The CDR3 consists of 15 residues. The V and J ends lost 6 bases and 7 bases, in that order; junction bases with no gene match: 9. The V gene's germline CDR1 is MNHEY and CDR2 SVGAGI. The CDR3 DNA reads TGTGCCAGCAGCCCCCGGGACAGGGGGCGCGGTGGCTACACCTTC. Its protein is CASSPRDRGRGGYTF.

The chain employs TRBV6-2 or TRBV6-3 and TRBJ1-5; D unresolved. The CDR3 is 14 amino acids. Per the germline V gene, CDR1 is MNHEY and CDR2 is SVGEGT. Trimming cost V 2 bases and J 6 bases, with 11 bases left between them. CDR3 nucleotides: TGTGCCAGCAGTTACCCTATAAGAAGTCAGCCCCAGCATTTT. Its translation: CASSYPIRSQPQHF.

The chain links TRBV5-8 to TRBJ2-1; TRBD2 matches 11 bases. After removal of 2 bases from V and 0 bases from J, the junction contained 10 bases not matched to a gene. The germline CDR1 and CDR2 sequences are SGHTS and YDEGEE. The CDR3 sequence is 19 residues long. The CDR3 loop is CASSFVGTSGASSYNEQFF. CDR3 DNA: TGTGCCAGCAGCTTCGTGGGGACTAGCGGTGCTAGCTCCTACAATGAGCAGTTCTTC.

The J gene is TRBJ2-1, the V gene TRBV25-1; 8 bases line up with TRBD2. Germline V gene sequence: CDR1 MGHDK, CDR2 SYGVNS. V dropped 8 bases and J dropped 3; count of bases not matched to a gene: 6. The CDR3 covers 14 residues. The DNA for the CDR3 is TGTGCCAGCCAAAGCGGGAGTTACTACAATGAGCAGTTCTTC. It translates to CASQSGSYYNEQFF.

This clone was observed a few times. The V gene is TRBV14, the J gene TRBJ2-1; tentative D call: TRBD2 (6 bases). Germline loops: CDR1 SGHDN, CDR2 FVKESK. The V and J ends lost 5 bases and 7 bases respectively, with 15 bases between them. This CDR3 spans 14 amino acids. The CDR3 region has the DNA TGTGCCAGCAGCTGGGACTTCGTGGATAATGAGCAGTTCTTC. As protein: CASSWDFVDNEQFF.

The chain employs TRBV14 and TRBJ1-1, with D hard to call. Deletions cut 1 base from V and 6 bases from J, with 18 bases between. CDR3 length equals 16 residues. Per germline, CDR1 SGHDN and CDR2 FVKESK. The DNA for the CDR3 is TGTGCCAGCAGCCAAGTCGACCCCCGTCGGGGTGCTGAAGCTTTCTTT. Protein sequence: CASSQVDPRRGAEAFF.

The V call is TRBV4-1, the J call TRBJ2-7; 9 positions agree with TRBD1. V was clipped by 0 bases and J by 5 bases; unmatched bases: 8. Germline loops: CDR1 MGHRA, CDR2 YSYEKL. The CDR3 contains 16 residues. The chain's CDR3 is CASSQDRTGVRNEQYF. CDR3 coding DNA: TGCGCCAGCAGCCAAGATCGGACAGGGGTAAGGAACGAGCAGTACTTC.